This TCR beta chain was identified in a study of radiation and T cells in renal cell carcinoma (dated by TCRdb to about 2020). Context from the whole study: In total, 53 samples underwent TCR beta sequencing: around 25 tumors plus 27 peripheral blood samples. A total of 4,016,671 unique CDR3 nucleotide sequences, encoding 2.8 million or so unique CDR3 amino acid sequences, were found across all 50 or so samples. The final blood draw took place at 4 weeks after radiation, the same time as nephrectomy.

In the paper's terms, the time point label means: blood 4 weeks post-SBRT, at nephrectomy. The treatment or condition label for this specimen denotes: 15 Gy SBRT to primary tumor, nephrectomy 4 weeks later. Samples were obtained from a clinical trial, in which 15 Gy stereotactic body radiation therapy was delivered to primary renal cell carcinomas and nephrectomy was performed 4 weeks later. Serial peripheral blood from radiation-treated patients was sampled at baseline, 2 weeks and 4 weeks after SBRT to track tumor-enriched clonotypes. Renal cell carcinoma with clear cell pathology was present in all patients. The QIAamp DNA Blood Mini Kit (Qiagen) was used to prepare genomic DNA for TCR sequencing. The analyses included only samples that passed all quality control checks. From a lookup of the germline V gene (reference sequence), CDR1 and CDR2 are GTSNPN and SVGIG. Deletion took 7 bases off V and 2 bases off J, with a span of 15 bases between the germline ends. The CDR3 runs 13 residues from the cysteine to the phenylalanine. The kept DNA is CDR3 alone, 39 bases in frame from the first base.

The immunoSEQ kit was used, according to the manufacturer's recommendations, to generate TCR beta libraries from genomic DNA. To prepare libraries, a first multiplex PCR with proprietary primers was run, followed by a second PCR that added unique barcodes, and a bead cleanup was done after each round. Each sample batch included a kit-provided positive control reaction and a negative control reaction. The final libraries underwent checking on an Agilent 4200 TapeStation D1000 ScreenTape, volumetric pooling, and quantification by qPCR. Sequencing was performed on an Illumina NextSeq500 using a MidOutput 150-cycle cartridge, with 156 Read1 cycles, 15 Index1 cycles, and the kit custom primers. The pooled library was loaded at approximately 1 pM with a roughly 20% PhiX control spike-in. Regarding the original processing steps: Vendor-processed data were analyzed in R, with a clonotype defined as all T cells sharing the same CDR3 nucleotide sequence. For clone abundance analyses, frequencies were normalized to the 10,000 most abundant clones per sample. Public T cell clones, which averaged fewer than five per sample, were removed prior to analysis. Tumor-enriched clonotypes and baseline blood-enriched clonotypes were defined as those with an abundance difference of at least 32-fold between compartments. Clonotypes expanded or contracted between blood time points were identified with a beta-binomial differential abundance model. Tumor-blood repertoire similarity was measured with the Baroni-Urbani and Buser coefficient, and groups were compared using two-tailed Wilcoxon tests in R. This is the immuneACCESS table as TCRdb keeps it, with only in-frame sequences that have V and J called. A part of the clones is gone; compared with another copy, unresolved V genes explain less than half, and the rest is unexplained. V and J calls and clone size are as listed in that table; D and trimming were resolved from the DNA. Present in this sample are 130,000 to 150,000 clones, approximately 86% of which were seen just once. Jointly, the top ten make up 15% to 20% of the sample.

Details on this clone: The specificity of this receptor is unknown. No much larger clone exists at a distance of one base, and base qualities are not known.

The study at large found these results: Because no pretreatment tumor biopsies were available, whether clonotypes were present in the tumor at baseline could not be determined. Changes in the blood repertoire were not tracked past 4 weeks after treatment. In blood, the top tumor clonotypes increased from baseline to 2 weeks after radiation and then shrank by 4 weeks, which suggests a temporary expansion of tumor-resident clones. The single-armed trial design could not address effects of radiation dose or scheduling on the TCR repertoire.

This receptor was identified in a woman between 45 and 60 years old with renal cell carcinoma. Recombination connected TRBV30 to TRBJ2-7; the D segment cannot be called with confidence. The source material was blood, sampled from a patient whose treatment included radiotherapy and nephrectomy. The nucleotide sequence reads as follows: TGTGCCTTTAGAGGCATCGGACCCTACGAGCAGTACTTC. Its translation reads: CAFRGIGPYEQYF.